A selection of T cell receptor beta chains follows, all from one sample in a study of blood T cell repertoires in COVID-19. Sequencing was performed with immunoSEQ multiplex PCR; in TCRdb, only in-frame clones are kept and a portion is missing. Of about 240,000 clones listed, 85% to 90% are singletons. The sample consisted of peripheral blood. These receptors all come from an older woman with active or convalescent COVID-19. Each CDR3 is given with its conserved first and last residue. The order of the fields is V gene, clone size, J gene, D gene, CDR3 protein, CDR3 DNA. D genes are given only for firm matches. Only part of the rows carry a size: once, few, many, or a class if the clone is expanded.

TRBV6-2/TRBV6-3	.	TRBJ2-5	.	CASSYSRPSRETQYF	TGTGCCAGCAGTTACTCGCGCCCCTCGAGGGAGACCCAGTACTTC
TRBV6-4	.	TRBJ2-2	TRBD2	CASSDSGGTGELFF	TGTGCTAGCAGTGACTCGGGGGGAACCGGGGAGCTGTTTTTT
TRBV5-1	.	TRBJ2-2	.	CASRSGDANTGELFF	TGCGCCAGCAGGTCAGGGGACGCGAACACCGGGGAGCTGTTTTTT
TRBV4-3	once	TRBJ2-5	.	CASSPSRGETQYF	TGCGCCAGCAGCCCCTCGAGAGGAGAGACCCAGTACTTC
TRBV11-2	.	TRBJ1-2	.	CASSPSGEYGYTF	TGTGCCAGCAGCCCTAGCGGGGAATATGGCTACACCTTC
TRBV9	.	TRBJ2-7	.	CASSVATAYEQYF	TGTGCCAGCAGCGTAGCCACAGCCTACGAGCAGTACTTC
TRBV7-2	.	TRBJ1-2	.	CASSLASPPRGYTF	TGTGCCAGCAGCTTAGCCTCCCCTCCTAGGGGCTACACCTTC
TRBV19	.	TRBJ2-2	.	CASSTQQVPGELFF	TGTGCCAGTAGTACCCAACAGGTACCGGGGGAGCTGTTTTTT
TRBV20-1	once	TRBJ1-2	.	CSAEAGGYTF	TGCAGTGCCGAAGCAGGTGGCTACACCTTC
TRBV5-1	.	TRBJ2-2	TRBD1	CASSPRTGYTGELFF	TGCGCCAGCAGCCCCCGGACAGGGTACACCGGGGAGCTGTTTTTT
TRBV4-3	.	TRBJ2-1	TRBD1	CASSQDGTGHYNEQFF	TGCGCCAGCAGCCAAGATGGGACAGGGCATTACAATGAGCAGTTCTTC
TRBV27	.	TRBJ2-7	TRBD1	CATAGQGSYEQYF	TGTGCCACCGCGGGACAGGGGAGCTACGAGCAGTACTTC
TRBV5-1	.	TRBJ1-5	.	CASSLGGDQPQHF	TGCGCCAGCAGCTTGGGCGGGGATCAGCCCCAGCATTTT
TRBV7-2	.	TRBJ1-5	TRBD1	CASSPGQGYQPQHF	TGTGCCAGCAGCCCCGGACAGGGTTATCAGCCCCAGCATTTT
TRBV5-6	.	TRBJ1-1	.	CASSLAPTADTEAFF	TGTGCCAGCAGCTTGGCCCCTACGGCGGACACTGAAGCTTTCTTT
TRBV6-5	.	TRBJ1-1	.	CASSTRQNTEAFF	TGTGCCAGCAGTACTCGACAGAACACTGAAGCTTTCTTT
TRBV6-5	once	TRBJ1-3	.	CASTRSSGNTIYF	TGTGCCAGCACCCGTAGCTCTGGAAACACCATATATTTT
TRBV6-1	.	TRBJ1-6	TRBD1	CASSGSGGYYNSPLHF	TGTGCCAGCAGTGGCTCAGGGGGCTACTATAATTCACCCCTCCACTTT
TRBV24-1	.	TRBJ1-2	TRBD1	CATSDPSGGADYGYTF	TGTGCCACCAGTGACCCATCAGGGGGCGCCGACTATGGCTACACCTTC
TRBV9	.	TRBJ2-2	.	CASSVLRVTGELFF	TGTGCCAGCAGCGTCCTCAGGGTCACCGGGGAGCTGTTTTTT
TRBV27	.	TRBJ1-1	.	CASSRSRNVNTEAFF	TGTGCCAGCAGTCGTAGTAGAAACGTGAACACTGAAGCTTTCTTT
TRBV12-3/TRBV12-4	few	TRBJ1-3	.	CASSRGEGNTIYF	TGTGCCAGCAGTCGGGGGGAGGGAAACACCATATATTTT
TRBV18	.	TRBJ1-2	.	CASSQTVNYGYTF	TGTGCCAGCTCACAGACAGTGAACTATGGCTACACCTTC
TRBV29-1	.	TRBJ2-7	.	CSVLKSSYEQYF	TGCAGCGTCCTCAAGAGCTCCTACGAGCAGTACTTC
TRBV11-2	.	TRBJ1-1	.	CASSWSYMNTEAFF	TGTGCCAGCAGCTGGTCATACATGAACACTGAAGCTTTCTTT
TRBV6-2/TRBV6-3	.	TRBJ1-2	TRBD1	CASSYSGRGSDGYTF	TGTGCCAGCAGTTACTCGGGCAGGGGGTCGGATGGCTACACCTTC
TRBV4-3	.	TRBJ1-1	.	CASSQAGSQVEAFF	TGCGCCAGCAGCCAAGCGGGAAGCCAAGTTGAAGCTTTCTTT
TRBV19	.	TRBJ1-6	TRBD1	CASSPQGTGFGSPLHF	TGTGCCAGTAGTCCTCAAGGGACAGGGTTCGGATCACCCCTCCACTTT
TRBV19	.	TRBJ2-1	.	CASSATGGIVNEQFF	TGTGCCAGTAGTGCTACGGGGGGCATCGTAAATGAGCAGTTCTTC
TRBV4-1	.	TRBJ2-6	TRBD2	CASSPLAGLGGAAGANVLTF	TGCGCCAGCAGCCCCCTAGCGGGCTTGGGGGGCGCTGCTGGGGCCAACGTCCTGACTTTC
TRBV24-1	.	TRBJ2-7	.	CATSDSWRDEQYF	TGTGCCACCAGTGATTCCTGGCGGGACGAGCAGTACTTC
TRBV6-5	.	TRBJ1-1	TRBD1	CASSSGTGTRNTEAFF	TGTGCCAGCAGTTCCGGGACAGGGACGAGGAACACTGAAGCTTTCTTT
TRBV7-9	.	TRBJ1-1	TRBD1	CASGPRDRKYTEAFF	TGTGCCAGCGGCCCCCGGGACAGGAAGTACACTGAAGCTTTCTTT
TRBV6-5	.	TRBJ2-7	TRBD1	CASSLTGGGDEQYF	TGTGCCAGCAGCCTGACAGGGGGTGGCGACGAGCAGTACTTC
TRBV2	once	TRBJ2-7	.	CASTRRGGEQYF	TGTGCCAGCACGCGGAGGGGAGGCGAGCAGTACTTC
TRBV19	.	TRBJ2-5	.	CASSMVDRIQETQYF	TGTGCCAGTAGTATGGTAGACAGAATCCAAGAGACCCAGTACTTC
TRBV6-1	once	TRBJ1-3	.	CASSEARRNTIYF	TGTGCCAGCAGTGAAGCGCGCAGAAACACCATATATTTT
TRBV6-5	.	TRBJ2-1	.	CASSLWGGAYNEQFF	TGTGCCAGCAGTCTATGGGGCGGAGCCTACAATGAGCAGTTCTTC
TRBV24-1	.	TRBJ1-2	.	CATSDFGSYGYTF	TGTGCCACCAGTGATTTCGGGAGCTATGGCTACACCTTC
TRBV19	.	TRBJ1-3	.	CASSLQRGGNTIYF	TGTGCCAGTAGTCTCCAGAGAGGAGGAAACACCATATATTTT
TRBV14	.	TRBJ1-2	.	CASSQEWGMINGYTF	TGTGCCAGCAGCCAAGAATGGGGCATGATCAATGGCTACACCTTC
TRBV7-8	.	TRBJ1-2	TRBD1	CASTDRAGGYTF	TGTGCCAGCACCGACAGGGCGGGAGGCTACACCTTC